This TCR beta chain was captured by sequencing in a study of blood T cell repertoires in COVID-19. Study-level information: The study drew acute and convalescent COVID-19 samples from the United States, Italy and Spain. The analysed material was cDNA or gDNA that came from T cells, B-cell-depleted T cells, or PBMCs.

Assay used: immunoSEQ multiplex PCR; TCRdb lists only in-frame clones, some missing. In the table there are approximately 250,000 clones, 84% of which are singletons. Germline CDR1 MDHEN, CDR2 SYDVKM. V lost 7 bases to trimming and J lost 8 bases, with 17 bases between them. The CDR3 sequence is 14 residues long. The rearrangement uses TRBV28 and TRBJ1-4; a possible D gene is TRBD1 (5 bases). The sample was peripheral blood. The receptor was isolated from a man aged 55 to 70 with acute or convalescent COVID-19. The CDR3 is CASTAGGIGEKLFF. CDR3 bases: TGTGCCAGCACCGCCGGGGGGATTGGAGAAAAACTGTTTTTT.